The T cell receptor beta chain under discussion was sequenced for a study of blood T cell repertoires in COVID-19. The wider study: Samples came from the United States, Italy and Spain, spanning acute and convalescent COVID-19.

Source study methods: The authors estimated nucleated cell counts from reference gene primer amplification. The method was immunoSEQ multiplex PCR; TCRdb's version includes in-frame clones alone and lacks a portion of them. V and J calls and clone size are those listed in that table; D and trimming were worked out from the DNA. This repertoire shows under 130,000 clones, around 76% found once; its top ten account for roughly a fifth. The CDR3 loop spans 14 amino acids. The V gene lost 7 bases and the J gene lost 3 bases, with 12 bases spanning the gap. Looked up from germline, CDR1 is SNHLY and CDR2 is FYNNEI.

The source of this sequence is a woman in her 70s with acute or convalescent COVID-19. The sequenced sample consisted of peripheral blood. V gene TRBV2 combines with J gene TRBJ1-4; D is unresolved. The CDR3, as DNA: TGTGCCAGCATGAGGGAGGGTGCTAATGAAAAACTGTTTTTT. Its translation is CASMREGANEKLFF.